The 10 T cell receptor beta chains reported below all come from one sample, sequenced in a study of circulating and synovial CD4+ cells in juvenile arthritis. The protocol was immunoSEQ multiplex PCR, while the TCRdb copy is restricted to in-frame clones and leaves out a portion. The repertoire has roughly 3,800 clones, over 75% of them found once; the top ten carry 3% to 4%. Source material: CD4+ T cells from synovial fluid. These receptors originate from a human donor with juvenile idiopathic arthritis.

The J gene is TRBJ2-3, the V gene TRBV5-1; 12 bases are a match to TRBD2. The V segment lost 3 bases and the J segment 0 bases; nucleotides outside the gene matches: 2. The CDR3 is 16 amino acids. The V gene's germline CDR1 is SGHRS and CDR2 YFSETQ. The CDR3: CASSSGTSGSTDTQYF. Here the CDR3 DNA reads TGCGCCAGCAGCTCGGGGACTAGCGGGAGCACAGATACGCAGTATTTT.

CDR3 loop: CASSLDQRTLGEQYF. DNA of the CDR3: TGCGCCAGCAGCTTGGACCAGCGGACCCTAGGGGAGCAGTACTTC. This rearrangement joins TRBV5-1 to TRBJ2-7; D perhaps matches TRBD2 (5 bases). This CDR3 contains 15 residues. The V and J ends lost 0 bases and 7 bases respectively, with 17 bases between them. Germline V gene lookup returns CDR1 SGHRS and CDR2 YFSETQ.

J is TRBJ2-1 and V is TRBV5-1; the match to TRBD1 covers 7 bases. V was pared by 5 bases and J by 1 base, with 12 bases of the junction left unmatched. CDR1 and CDR2 from the germline V gene are SGHRS and YFSETQ. The CDR3 contains 17 residues. Here the CDR3 DNA reads TGCGCCAGCAGTTCAAGGGGGCCGTCGGGGTCCTACAATGAGCAGTTCTTC. Residues: CASSSRGPSGSYNEQFF.

A single count supports this clone. The chain couples TRBV7-9 to TRBJ2-3; 9 nucleotides match TRBD2. There are 16 residues in the CDR3. V trimming: 5 bases; J trimming: 7 bases; junction bases outside the gene matches: 13. Looked up from germline, CDR1 is SEHNR and CDR2 is FQNEAQ (reference sequence). The CDR3: CASSPRASGEFYTQYF. DNA of the CDR3: TGTGCCAGCAGCCCCAGGGCTAGCGGGGAATTTTATACGCAGTATTTT.

The chain uses TRBV10-3 and TRBJ1-2, with 9 bases lining up with TRBD1. Unmatched junction bases numbered 7, after V lost 2 bases and J lost 9 bases. The CDR3 length is 14 residues. Germline values: CDR1 ENHRY, CDR2 SYGVKD. CDR3 coding DNA: TGTGCCATCAGTGAGACACAGGGGGCGGGAAGCTACACCTTC. Amino acids: CAISETQGAGSYTF.

The CDR3 protein is CASRPNPANNEQFF. CDR3 sequence (DNA): TGTGCCAGCAGACCTAACCCCGCCAACAATGAGCAGTTCTTC. The chain has TRBV6-1 and TRBJ2-1; D unclear. CDR1 is MNHNS, CDR2 SASEGT, per germline. The CDR3 extends over 14 amino acids. V lost 6 bases and J lost 5, with 14 bases in between.

This chain uses TRBV28 with TRBJ1-5; no clear D gene. Trimming pared 0 bases from V and 1 base from J, leaving 4 bases between. This CDR3 comprises 14 residues. Germline CDR1 reads MDHEN; CDR2 reads SYDVKM. The CDR3 sequence: CASSLWRSNQPQHF. Written as DNA, the CDR3 is TGTGCCAGCAGTTTATGGCGGAGCAATCAGCCCCAGCATTTT.

The chain couples TRBV5-1 to TRBJ2-5; 7 bases are shared with TRBD1. The J segment lost 1 base and the V segment lost 8 bases, leaving 17 bases of the junction unmatched. The germline CDR1 and CDR2 sequences are SGHRS and YFSETQ. This CDR3 has 17 amino acids. CDR3 sequence: CARTPRGGQDRQETQYF. For the CDR3, the DNA is TGCGCCAGGACCCCGAGGGGCGGACAGGACCGCCAAGAGACCCAGTACTTC. Looking up the rest from reference TRBV5-1 and TRBJ2-5 gives the full variable domain: KAGVTQTPRYLIKTRGQQVTLSCSPISGHRSVSWYQQTPGQGLQFLFEYFSETQRNKGNFPGRFSGRQFSNSRSEMNVSTLELGDSALYLCARTPRGGQDRQETQYFGPGTRLLVL.

The CDR3: CSGETGETQYF. The CDR3 DNA reads TGCAGCGGCGAGACAGGAGAGACCCAGTACTTC. The V call is TRBV29-1, the J call TRBJ2-5; TRBD1 is a possible D gene (6 bases). CDR3 length: 11 residues. Trimming removed 7 bases from V and 4 bases from J, with 10 bases in between. Germline CDR1 SQVTM, CDR2 ANQGSEA.

The rearrangement uses TRBV25-1 and TRBJ1-4; D call uncertain. Trimming took 3 bases from V and 4 from J, leaving 9 bases between them. The CDR3 totals 14 residues. In germline, CDR1 is MGHDK, CDR2 SYGVNS. The CDR3 reads CASSEAPFNEKLFF. In nucleotides, the CDR3 is TGTGCCAGCAGTGAGGCTCCGTTTAATGAAAAACTGTTTTTT. Based on the CDR3 plus reference TRBV25-1 and TRBJ1-4, the full variable domain is EADIYQTPRYLVIGTGKKITLECSQTMGHDKMYWYQQDPGMELHLIHYSYGVNSTEKGDLSSESTVSRIRTEHFPLTLESARPSHTSQYLCASSEAPFNEKLFFGSGTQLSVL.